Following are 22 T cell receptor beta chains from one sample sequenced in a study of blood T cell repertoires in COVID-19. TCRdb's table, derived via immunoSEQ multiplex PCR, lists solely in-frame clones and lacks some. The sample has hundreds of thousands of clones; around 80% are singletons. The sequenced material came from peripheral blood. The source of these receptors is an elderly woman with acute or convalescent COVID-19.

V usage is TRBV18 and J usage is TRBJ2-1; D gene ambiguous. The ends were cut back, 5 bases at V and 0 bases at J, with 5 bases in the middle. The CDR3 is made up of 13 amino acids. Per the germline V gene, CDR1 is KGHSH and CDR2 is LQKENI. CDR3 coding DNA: TGTGCCAGCTCAACTGGCTCCTACAATGAGCAGTTCTTC. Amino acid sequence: CASSTGSYNEQFF.

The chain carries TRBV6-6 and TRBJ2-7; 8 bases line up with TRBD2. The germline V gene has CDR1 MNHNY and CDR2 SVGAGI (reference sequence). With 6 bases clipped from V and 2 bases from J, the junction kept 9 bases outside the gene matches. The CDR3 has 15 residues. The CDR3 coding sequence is TGTGCCAGCAGACACCCGCTAGCGGGTGCCTACGAGCAGTACTTC. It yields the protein CASRHPLAGAYEQYF.

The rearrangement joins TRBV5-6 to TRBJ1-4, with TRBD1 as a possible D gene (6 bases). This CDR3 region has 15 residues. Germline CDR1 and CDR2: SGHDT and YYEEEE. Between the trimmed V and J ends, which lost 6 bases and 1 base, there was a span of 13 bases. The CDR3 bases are TGTGCCAGCACCTTACAGGGTGGAACTAATGAAAAACTGTTTTTT. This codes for CASTLQGGTNEKLFF.

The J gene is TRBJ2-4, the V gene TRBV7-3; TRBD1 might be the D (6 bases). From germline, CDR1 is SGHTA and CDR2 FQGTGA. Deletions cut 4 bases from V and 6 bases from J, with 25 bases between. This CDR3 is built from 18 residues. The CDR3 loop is CASSSQGQIKSGGNIQYF. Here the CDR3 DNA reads TGTGCCAGCAGCTCACAGGGACAAATCAAAAGCGGTGGAAACATTCAGTACTTC.

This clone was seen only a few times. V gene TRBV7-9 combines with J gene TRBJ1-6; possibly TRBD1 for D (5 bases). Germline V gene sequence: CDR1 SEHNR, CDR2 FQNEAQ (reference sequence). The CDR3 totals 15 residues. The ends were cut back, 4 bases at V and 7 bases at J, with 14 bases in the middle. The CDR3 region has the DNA TGTGCCAGCAGCTCGGTCCGGGGGAAGAATTCACCCCTCCACTTT. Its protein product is CASSSVRGKNSPLHF.

The CDR3 loop is CASSSRDRGPYGAEAFF. The CDR3, as DNA: TGTGCCAGCAGTAGCCGGGACAGGGGGCCCTATGGGGCTGAAGCTTTCTTT. The chain carries TRBV6-2 or TRBV6-3 and TRBJ1-1; TRBD1 matches at 12 bases. Germline assignment: CDR1 MNHEY and CDR2 SVGEGT. The CDR3 is made up of 17 amino acids. After removal of 5 bases from V and 6 bases from J, the junction contained 13 bases not matched to a gene.

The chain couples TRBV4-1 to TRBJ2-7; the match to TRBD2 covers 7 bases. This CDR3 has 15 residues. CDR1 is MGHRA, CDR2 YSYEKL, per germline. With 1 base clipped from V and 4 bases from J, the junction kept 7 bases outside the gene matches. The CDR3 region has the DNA TGCGCCAGCAGCCAAGCGAGGTCTAGCGGTTACGAGCAGTACTTC. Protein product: CASSQARSSGYEQYF.

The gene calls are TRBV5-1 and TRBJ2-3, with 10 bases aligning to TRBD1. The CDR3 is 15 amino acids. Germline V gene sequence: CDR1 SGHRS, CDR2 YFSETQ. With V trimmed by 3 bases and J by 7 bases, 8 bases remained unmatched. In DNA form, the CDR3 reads TGCGCCAGCAGCTCGCCGGGACAGGGGATCTATACGCAGTATTTT. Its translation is CASSSPGQGIYTQYF.

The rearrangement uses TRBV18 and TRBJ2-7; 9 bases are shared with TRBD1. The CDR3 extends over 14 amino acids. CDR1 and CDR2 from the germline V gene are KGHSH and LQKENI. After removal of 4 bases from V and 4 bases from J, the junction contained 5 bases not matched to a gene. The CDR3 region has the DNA TGTGCCAGCTCACGAACGACAGGGGGGTACGAGCAGTACTTC. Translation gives CASSRTTGGYEQYF. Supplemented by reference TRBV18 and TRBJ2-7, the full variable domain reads NAGVMQNPRHLVRRRGQEARLRCSPMKGHSHVYWYRQLPEEGLKFMVYLQKENIIDESGMPKERFSAEFPKEGPSILRIQQVVRGDSAAYFCASSRTTGGYEQYFGPGTRLTVT.

The DNA of the CDR3 is TGTGCCAGCAGGGGACTAGCGGGTCGCACCGGGGAGCTGTTTTTT. This sequence encodes CASRGLAGRTGELFF. V is TRBV6-6 and J is TRBJ2-2; 12 bases fit TRBD2. With V trimmed by 6 bases and J by 4 bases, 3 bases remained unmatched. Germline V lookup: CDR1 MNHNY, CDR2 SVGAGI (reference sequence). The CDR3 covers 15 residues.

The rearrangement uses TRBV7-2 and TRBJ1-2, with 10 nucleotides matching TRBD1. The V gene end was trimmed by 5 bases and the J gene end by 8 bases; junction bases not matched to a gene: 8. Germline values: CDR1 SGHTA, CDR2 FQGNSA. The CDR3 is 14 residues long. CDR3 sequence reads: CASSTRQGAQGYTF. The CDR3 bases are TGTGCCAGCAGCACCCGACAGGGGGCCCAGGGCTACACCTTC. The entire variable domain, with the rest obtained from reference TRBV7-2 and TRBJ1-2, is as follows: GAGVSQSPSNKVTEKGKDVELRCDPISGHTALYWYRQSLGQGLEFLIYFQGNSAPDKSGLPSDRFSAERTGGSVSTLTIQRTQQEDSAVYLCASSTRQGAQGYTFGSGTRLTVV.

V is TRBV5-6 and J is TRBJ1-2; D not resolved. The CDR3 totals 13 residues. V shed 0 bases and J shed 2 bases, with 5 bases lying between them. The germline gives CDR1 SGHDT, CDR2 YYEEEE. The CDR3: CASSLEQNYGYTF. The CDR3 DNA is TGTGCCAGCAGCTTGGAACAAAACTATGGCTACACCTTC.

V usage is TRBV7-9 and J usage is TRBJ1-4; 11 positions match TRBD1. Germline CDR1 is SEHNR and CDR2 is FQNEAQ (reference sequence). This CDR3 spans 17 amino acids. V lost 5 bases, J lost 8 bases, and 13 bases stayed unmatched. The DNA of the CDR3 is TGTGCCAGCAGCGTAGGGATCTCCGGGACAGGGGGAGAAAAACTGTTTTTT. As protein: CASSVGISGTGGEKLFF. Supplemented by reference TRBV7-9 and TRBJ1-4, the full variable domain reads DTGVSQNPRHKITKRGQNVTFRCDPISEHNRLYWYRQTLGQGPEFLTYFQNEAQLEKSRLLSDRFSAERPKGSFSTLEIQRTEQGDSAMYLCASSVGISGTGGEKLFFGSGTQLSVL.

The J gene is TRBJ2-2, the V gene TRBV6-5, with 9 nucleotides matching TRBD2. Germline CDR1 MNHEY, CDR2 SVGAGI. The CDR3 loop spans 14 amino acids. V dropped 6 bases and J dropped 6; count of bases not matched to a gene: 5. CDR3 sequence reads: CASRGTSQSGELFF. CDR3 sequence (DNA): TGTGCCAGCAGGGGGACTAGCCAATCCGGGGAGCTGTTTTTT.

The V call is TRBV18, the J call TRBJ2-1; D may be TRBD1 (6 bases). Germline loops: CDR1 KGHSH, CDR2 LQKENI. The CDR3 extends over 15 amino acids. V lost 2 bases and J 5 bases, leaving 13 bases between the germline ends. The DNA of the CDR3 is TGTGCCAGCTCACCATTGCCAGGGGCGAACAATGAGCAGTTCTTC. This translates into CASSPLPGANNEQFF.

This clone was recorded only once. The CDR3 is CASSLGGQGNNEQFF. DNA of the CDR3: TGCGCCAGCAGCTTGGGGGGACAGGGGAACAATGAGCAGTTCTTC. The chain couples TRBV5-1 to TRBJ2-1; 10 bases agree with TRBD1. The CDR3 runs to 15 residues. Germline trimming cut 0 bases from V and 5 bases from J; bases unmatched to any gene: 2. Germline V gives CDR1 SGHRS, CDR2 YFSETQ.

As DNA, the CDR3 is TGTGCCAGCAGTTACTCTCTGAGTGGTGGCTCCTACGAGCAGTACTTC. Protein: CASSYSLSGGSYEQYF. This rearrangement joins TRBV6-5 to TRBJ2-7; D is unresolved. Germline V gene lookup returns CDR1 MNHEY and CDR2 SVGAGI. Trimming pared 0 bases from V and 0 bases from J, leaving 12 bases between. The CDR3 has 16 amino acids.

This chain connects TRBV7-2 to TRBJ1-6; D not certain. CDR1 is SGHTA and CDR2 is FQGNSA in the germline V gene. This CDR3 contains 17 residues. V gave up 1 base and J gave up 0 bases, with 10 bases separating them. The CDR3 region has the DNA TGTGCCAGCAGCTTAGAGAGGGCAAGCTCCTATAATTCACCCCTCCACTTT. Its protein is CASSLERASSYNSPLHF.

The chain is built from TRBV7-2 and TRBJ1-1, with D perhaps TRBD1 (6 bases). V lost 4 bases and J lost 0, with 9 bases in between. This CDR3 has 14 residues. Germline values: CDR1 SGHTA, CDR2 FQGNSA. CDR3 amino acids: CASSYGQLNTEAFF. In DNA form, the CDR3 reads TGTGCCAGCAGCTACGGACAGTTGAACACTGAAGCTTTCTTT.

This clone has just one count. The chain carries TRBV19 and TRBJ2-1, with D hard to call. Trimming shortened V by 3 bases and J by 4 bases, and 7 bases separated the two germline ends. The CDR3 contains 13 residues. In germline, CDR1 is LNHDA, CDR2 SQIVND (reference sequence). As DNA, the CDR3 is TGTGCCAGTAGTATTCAACTGTACAATGAGCAGTTCTTC. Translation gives CASSIQLYNEQFF.

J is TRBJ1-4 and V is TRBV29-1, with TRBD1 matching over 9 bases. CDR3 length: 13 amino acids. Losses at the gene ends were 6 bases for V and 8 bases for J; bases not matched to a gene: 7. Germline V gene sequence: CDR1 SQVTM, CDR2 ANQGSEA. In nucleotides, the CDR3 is TGCAGCGTGTCCGGGACAGGGAGAGAAAAACTGTTTTTT. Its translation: CSVSGTGREKLFF.

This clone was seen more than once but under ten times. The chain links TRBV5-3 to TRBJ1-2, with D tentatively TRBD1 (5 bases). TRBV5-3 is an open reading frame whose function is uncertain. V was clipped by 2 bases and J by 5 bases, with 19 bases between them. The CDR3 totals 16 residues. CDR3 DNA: TGTGCCAGAAGCTTCTGCAGGGTAGTTTTCCTTTATGGCTACACCTTC. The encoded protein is CARSFCRVVFLYGYTF.